A single sample gave rise to the 24 T cell receptor beta chains below, sequenced in a study of blood T cell repertoires in COVID-19. TCRdb's table, derived via immunoSEQ multiplex PCR, lists solely in-frame clones and lacks some. This table has some 150,000 clones, more than 75% appearing once. Specimen: peripheral blood. The receptors shown here come from a man in his fifties or sixties who had recovered from COVID-19.

The gene calls are TRBV2 and TRBJ2-2, with 14 positions matching TRBD2. The CDR3 is 17 residues long. Germline V gene data show CDR1 as SNHLY and CDR2 as FYNNEI. With 5 bases clipped from V and 5 bases from J, the junction kept 7 bases outside the gene matches. The CDR3 loop is CASSLRTSGGPTGELFF. As DNA, the CDR3 is TGTGCCAGCAGTCTCCGGACTAGCGGGGGGCCGACCGGGGAGCTGTTTTTT. Complete variable domain (other parts from reference TRBV2 and TRBJ2-2): EPEVTQTPSHQVTQMGQEVILRCVPISNHLYFYWYRQILGQKVEFLVSFYNNEISEKSEIFDDQFSVERPDGSNFTLKIRSTKLEDSAMYFCASSLRTSGGPTGELFFGEGSRLTVL.

The rearrangement uses TRBV4-3 and TRBJ1-1; the D is unclear. Trimming took 0 bases from V and 3 from J, leaving 5 bases between them. The V gene's germline CDR1 is LGHNA and CDR2 YSLEER. The CDR3 is 13 amino acids. The CDR3 DNA sequence: TGCGCCAGCAGCCAAGAGGGCGACACTGAAGCTTTCTTT. Translated: CASSQEGDTEAFF.

J is TRBJ1-4 and V is TRBV27, with 9 positions matching TRBD1. V lost 2 bases to trimming and J lost 7 bases; unmatched junction nucleotides: 2. The CDR3 has 14 residues. Looked up from germline, CDR1 is MNHEY and CDR2 is SMNVEV (reference sequence). CDR3 loop: CASSLRDRVEKLFF. The DNA for the CDR3 is TGTGCCAGCAGTTTAAGGGACAGGGTTGAAAAACTGTTTTTT. Full variable domain (remainder filled in from reference TRBV27 and TRBJ1-4): EAQVTQNPRYLITVTGKKLTVTCSQNMNHEYMSWYRQDPGLGLRQIYYSMNVEVTDKGDVPEGYKVSRKEKRNFPLILESPSPNQTSLYFCASSLRDRVEKLFFGSGTQLSVL.

The gene calls are TRBV7-9 and TRBJ2-5; 7 bases line up with TRBD1. The CDR3 is made up of 14 amino acids. With 2 bases clipped from V and 2 bases from J, the junction kept 2 bases outside the gene matches. Germline CDR1 and CDR2: SEHNR and FQNEAQ (reference sequence). The CDR3 DNA sequence: TGTGCCAGCAGCTTAACGGGACAGCAAGAGACCCAGTACTTC. Residues: CASSLTGQQETQYF.

The CDR3 region is CASSLTPRAYEQYF. In DNA, the CDR3 is TGTGCCAGCAGTCTAACTCCGCGGGCCTACGAGCAGTACTTC. The chain has TRBV6-2 or TRBV6-3 and TRBJ2-7; a possible D gene is TRBD2 (5 bases). V dropped 5 bases and J dropped 2 bases, with 13 bases sitting between them. There are 14 residues in the CDR3. CDR1 is MNHEY, CDR2 SVGEGT, per germline.

J is TRBJ1-4 and V is TRBV4-3; no definite D call. CDR3 size: 17 residues. V was shortened by 1 base and J by 0 bases, with 12 bases between the two germline ends. Germline assignment: CDR1 LGHNA and CDR2 YSLEER. CDR3 nucleotide sequence: TGCGCCAGCAGCCAAGGGTTGGCACGCTCAACTAATGAAAAACTGTTTTTT. Protein sequence: CASSQGLARSTNEKLFF.

The rearrangement joins TRBV11-3 to TRBJ1-1; no definite D call. Germline loops: CDR1 SGHNT, CDR2 YENEEA. CDR3 length: 15 residues. The germline V and J ends were trimmed by 5 bases and 4 bases, with 17 bases remaining between them. In DNA form, the CDR3 reads TGTGCCAGCAGCACCACCCCGGGCGAGGGCACTGAAGCTTTCTTT. Its protein is CASSTTPGEGTEAFF. Full variable domain (missing parts from reference TRBV11-3 and TRBJ1-1): EAGVVQSPRYKIIEKKQPVAFWCNPISGHNTLYWYLQNLGQGPELLIRYENEEAVDDSQLPKDRFSAERLKGVDSTLKIQPAELGDSAVYLCASSTTPGEGTEAFFGQGTRLTVV.

The sample holds one count of this clone. V usage is TRBV13 and J usage is TRBJ2-3; 11 positions agree with TRBD1. V shed 4 bases and J 2 bases; nucleotides not matched to a gene: 5. The CDR3 has 16 amino acids. Germline V gene lookup returns CDR1 PRHDT and CDR2 FYEKMQ (reference sequence). CDR3 sequence reads: CASSSGTGGNTDTQYF. DNA of the CDR3: TGTGCCAGCAGCTCGGGGACAGGGGGTAACACAGATACGCAGTATTTT.

This chain links TRBV18 with TRBJ2-7; 9 bases map to TRBD2. Germline CDR1 is KGHSH and CDR2 is LQKENI. CDR3 size: 18 residues. Germline trimming cut 1 base from V and 0 bases from J; bases unmatched to any gene: 10. The CDR3 nucleotides are TGTGCCAGCTCACCACGTTTTCTAGCGGGGACGAACTCCTACGAGCAGTACTTC. Translating gives CASSPRFLAGTNSYEQYF.

This chain joins TRBV11-2 and TRBJ1-3; D call uncertain. Germline values: CDR1 SGHAT, CDR2 FQNNGV. The CDR3 consists of 15 residues. Between the trimmed V and J ends, which lost 6 bases and 4 bases, there was a span of 16 bases. The CDR3 DNA reads as TGTGCCAGCAGACCCTCCGGGAGTAAAGGAAACACCATATATTTT. This sequence encodes CASRPSGSKGNTIYF.

As for this clone: Other DNA sequences from this sample encode an identical CDR3 as well. V usage is TRBV2 and J usage is TRBJ1-6; 8 bases line up with TRBD1. The V and J ends lost 1 base and 10 bases, in that order; junction bases with no gene match: 3. Per germline, CDR1 SNHLY and CDR2 FYNNEI. This CDR3 spans 14 amino acids. The CDR3 nucleotides read TGTGCCAGCAGTGAAGGGACAGGGTTGTCACCCCTCCACTTT. This encodes CASSEGTGLSPLHF.

The chain has TRBV29-1 and TRBJ1-2; 9 bases fit TRBD1. CDR1 is SQVTM and CDR2 is ANQGSEA in the germline V gene. V was clipped by 4 bases and J by 8 bases; unmatched bases: 11. This CDR3 comprises 14 residues. The CDR3: CSVVVIQGAGGYTF. In nucleotides, the CDR3 is TGCAGCGTTGTGGTAATACAGGGGGCAGGAGGCTACACCTTC.

The V and J genes are TRBV6-2 or TRBV6-3 and TRBJ2-5; 7 positions match TRBD1. CDR3 length: 14 amino acids. J gave up 4 bases and V 6 bases, and 8 bases lay outside the gene matches. Per germline, CDR1 MNHEY and CDR2 SVGEGT. The CDR3 region has the DNA TGTGCCAGCAGCTATTCCGGGACAGCAGAGACCCAGTACTTC. Translation gives CASSYSGTAETQYF.

The chain is built from TRBV6-2 or TRBV6-3 and TRBJ1-3; D is ambiguous. V was cut by 0 bases and J by 1 base, with 7 bases left in between. The CDR3 covers 15 residues. Germline V CDR1 and CDR2: MNHEY, SVGEGT. CDR3 loop: CASSYSPGSGNTIYF. In DNA form, the CDR3 reads TGTGCCAGCAGTTACTCGCCGGGGTCTGGAAACACCATATATTTT.

The chain combines TRBV7-8 with TRBJ2-2; 8 bases are shared with TRBD1. The CDR3 runs 17 residues. Germline V CDR1 and CDR2: SGHVS, FQNEAQ. With 5 bases clipped from V and 7 bases from J, the junction kept 15 bases outside the gene matches. The DNA of the CDR3 is TGTGCCAGCAGCCGTAATGTGGGGGGACAGGCTTTCGGGGAGCTGTTTTTT. The encoded protein is CASSRNVGGQAFGELFF.

This chain joins TRBV4-1 and TRBJ1-1, with D uncertain. Germline assignment: CDR1 MGHRA and CDR2 YSYEKL. The germline V and J ends were trimmed by 4 bases and 4 bases, with 13 bases remaining between them. This CDR3 comprises 14 residues. The CDR3 spells CASSPPSLVTEAFF. DNA for the CDR3: TGCGCCAGCAGCCCCCCAAGCCTGGTCACTGAAGCTTTCTTT.

The chain uses TRBV5-4 and TRBJ2-1, with D possibly matching TRBD2 (6 bases). Germline values: CDR1 SGHNT, CDR2 YYREEE (reference sequence). This CDR3 is built from 16 residues. V shed 2 bases and J shed 2 bases, with 14 bases lying between them. In DNA form, the CDR3 reads TGTGCCAGCAGCTTCATAACTAGCTCCGCCTACAATGAGCAGTTCTTC. Its translation is CASSFITSSAYNEQFF.

The chain links TRBV27 to TRBJ2-1, with 8 bases matching TRBD2. The V and J ends lost 8 bases and 0 bases, in that order; junction bases with no gene match: 3. This CDR3 contains 14 residues. CDR1 is MNHEY, CDR2 SMNVEV, per germline (reference sequence). Here the CDR3 reads CASGRGGSYNEQFF. In DNA form, the CDR3 reads TGTGCCAGCGGACGGGGGGGCTCCTACAATGAGCAGTTCTTC.

The chain links TRBV5-4 to TRBJ2-2; 7 nucleotides agree with TRBD2. The junction had 12 bases not matched to a gene; V was cut back by 9 bases and J by 4 bases. The CDR3 runs 15 residues. The germline V gene has CDR1 SGHNT and CDR2 YYREEE (reference sequence). The CDR3 is CATLSSGAGTGELFF. The DNA for the CDR3 is TGTGCCACCCTCTCGAGCGGGGCGGGCACCGGGGAGCTGTTTTTT.

This clone was detected only once. This rearrangement joins TRBV4-3 to TRBJ2-7, with 11 bases aligning to TRBD1. The CDR3 spans 15 residues. Germline loops: CDR1 LGHNA, CDR2 YSLEER. Trimming removed 3 bases from V and 4 bases from J; junction bases left unmatched: 5. CDR3 DNA: TGCGCCAGCAGCCAGGACCGGGACAGGGGGTACGAGCAGTACTTC. This sequence encodes CASSQDRDRGYEQYF.

The chain links TRBV5-1 to TRBJ2-1; the match to TRBD2 covers 11 bases. V gave up 3 bases and J gave up 5 bases; unmatched junction bases: 4. This CDR3 is built from 15 residues. Per germline, CDR1 SGHRS and CDR2 YFSETQ. This CDR3 reads CASSSTSGADNEQFF. Here the CDR3 DNA reads TGCGCCAGCAGCTCGACTAGCGGGGCCGACAATGAGCAGTTCTTC.

This clone was seen a single time. This chain uses TRBV11-3 with TRBJ1-1; D ambiguous. This CDR3 spans 13 amino acids. V lost 3 bases to trimming and J lost 1 base, with 6 bases between them. In germline, CDR1 is SGHNT, CDR2 YENEEA. The CDR3 loop is CASSFGGNTEAFF. Written as DNA, the CDR3 is TGTGCCAGCAGCTTCGGAGGGAACACTGAAGCTTTCTTT.

The chain couples TRBV7-2 to TRBJ1-1; possible D gene TRBD1, 5 bases. Germline-derived CDR1 and CDR2 are SGHTA and FQGNSA. The CDR3 loop spans 13 amino acids. The V end lost 5 bases, the J end lost 4 bases, and 11 bases lay between the germline ends. The DNA of the CDR3 is TGTGCCAGCAGCCACGGGGGGGGCACTGAAGCTTTCTTT. It codes for CASSHGGGTEAFF. The variable domain in full, with the rest retrieved from reference TRBV7-2 and TRBJ1-1, is GAGVSQSPSNKVTEKGKDVELRCDPISGHTALYWYRQSLGQGLEFLIYFQGNSAPDKSGLPSDRFSAERTGGSVSTLTIQRTQQEDSAVYLCASSHGGGTEAFFGQGTRLTVV.

The chain is built from TRBV6-5 and TRBJ1-1; D may be TRBD1 (6 bases). Germline loops: CDR1 MNHEY, CDR2 SVGAGI. The CDR3 sequence is 13 residues long. Trimming removed 6 bases at V and 1 base at J, with 9 bases between. CDR3 nucleotide sequence: TGTGCCAGCAGATTGACAGGGAACACTGAAGCTTTCTTT. Protein sequence: CASRLTGNTEAFF.